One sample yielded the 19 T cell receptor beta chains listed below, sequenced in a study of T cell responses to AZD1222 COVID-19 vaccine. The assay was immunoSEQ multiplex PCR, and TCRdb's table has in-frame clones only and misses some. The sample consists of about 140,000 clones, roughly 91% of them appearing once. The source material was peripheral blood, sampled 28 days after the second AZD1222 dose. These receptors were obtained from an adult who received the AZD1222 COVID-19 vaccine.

The CDR3 here is CASSFSGLQYF. As DNA, the CDR3 is TGTGCCAGCAGTTTCTCGGGACTCCAGTACTTC. The rearrangement links TRBV27 to TRBJ2-4; D possibly corresponds to TRBD2 (6 bases). The germline gives CDR1 MNHEY, CDR2 SMNVEV (reference sequence). Trimming stripped 3 bases from V and 13 bases from J, with 10 bases between. The CDR3 has 11 amino acids.

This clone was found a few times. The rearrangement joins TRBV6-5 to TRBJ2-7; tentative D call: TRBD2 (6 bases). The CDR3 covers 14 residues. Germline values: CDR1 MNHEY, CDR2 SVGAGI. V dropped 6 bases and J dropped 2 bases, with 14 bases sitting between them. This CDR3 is CASSLGGSPYEQYF. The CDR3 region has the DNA TGTGCCAGCAGCCTAGGAGGGAGCCCCTACGAGCAGTACTTC.

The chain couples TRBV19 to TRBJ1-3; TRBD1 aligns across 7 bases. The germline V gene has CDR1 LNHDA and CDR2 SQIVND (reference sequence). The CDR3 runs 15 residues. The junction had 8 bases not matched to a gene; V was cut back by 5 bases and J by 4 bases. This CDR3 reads CASSPGQDLGNTIYF. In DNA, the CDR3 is TGTGCCAGTAGTCCCGGACAGGATCTAGGAAACACCATATATTTT. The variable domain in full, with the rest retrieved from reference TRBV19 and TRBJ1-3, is DGGITQSPKYLFRKEGQNVTLSCEQNLNHDAMYWYRQDPGQGLRLIYYSQIVNDFQKGDIAEGYSVSREKKESFPLTVTSAQKNPTAFYLCASSPGQDLGNTIYFGEGSWLTVV.

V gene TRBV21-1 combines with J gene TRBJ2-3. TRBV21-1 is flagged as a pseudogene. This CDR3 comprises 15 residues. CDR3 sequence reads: CASSKVGTSTDTQYF. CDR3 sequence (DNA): TGTGCCAGCAGCAAAGTGGGAACAAGCACAGATACGCAGTATTTT.

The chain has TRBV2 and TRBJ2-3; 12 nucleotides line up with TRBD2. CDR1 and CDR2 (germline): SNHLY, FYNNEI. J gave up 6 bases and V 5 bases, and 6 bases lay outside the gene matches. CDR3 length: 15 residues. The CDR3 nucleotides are TGTGCCAGCAGTCCCCTAGCGGGAGGGACCGATACGCAGTATTTT. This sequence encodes CASSPLAGGTDTQYF.

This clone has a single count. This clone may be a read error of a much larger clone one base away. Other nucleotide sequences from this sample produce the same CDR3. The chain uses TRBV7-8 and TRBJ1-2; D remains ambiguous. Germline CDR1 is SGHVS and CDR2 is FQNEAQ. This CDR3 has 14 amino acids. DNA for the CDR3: TGTGCCAGCAGCTTAGTTGGGGAATCCTATGGTTACACCTTC. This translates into CASSLVGESYGYTF.

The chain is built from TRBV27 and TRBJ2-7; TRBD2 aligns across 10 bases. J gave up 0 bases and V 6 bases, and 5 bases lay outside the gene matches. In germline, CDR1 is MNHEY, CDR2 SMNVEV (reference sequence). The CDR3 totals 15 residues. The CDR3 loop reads CASRPGLAFSYEQYF. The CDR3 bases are TGTGCCAGCAGACCGGGACTAGCGTTCTCCTACGAGCAGTACTTC.

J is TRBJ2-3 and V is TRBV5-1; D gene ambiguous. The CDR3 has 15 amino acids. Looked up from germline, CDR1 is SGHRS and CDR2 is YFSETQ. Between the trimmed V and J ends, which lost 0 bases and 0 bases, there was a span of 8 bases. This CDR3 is CASSLAFKSTDTQYF. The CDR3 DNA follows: TGCGCCAGCAGCTTGGCTTTCAAGAGCACAGATACGCAGTATTTT.

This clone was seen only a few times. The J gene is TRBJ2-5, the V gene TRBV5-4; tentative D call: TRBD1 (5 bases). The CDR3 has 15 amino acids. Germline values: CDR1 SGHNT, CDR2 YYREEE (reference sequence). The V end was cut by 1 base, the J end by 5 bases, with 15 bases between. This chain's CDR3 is CASSLSGSGWETQYF. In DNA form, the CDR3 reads TGTGCCAGCAGCTTGAGTGGGTCAGGGTGGGAGACCCAGTACTTC.

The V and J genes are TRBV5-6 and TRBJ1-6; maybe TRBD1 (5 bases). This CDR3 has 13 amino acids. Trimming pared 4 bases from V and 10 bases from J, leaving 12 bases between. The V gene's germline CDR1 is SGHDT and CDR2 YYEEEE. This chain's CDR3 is CASSPARGSPLHF. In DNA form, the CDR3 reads TGTGCCAGCAGCCCGGCTCGGGGGTCACCCCTCCACTTT.

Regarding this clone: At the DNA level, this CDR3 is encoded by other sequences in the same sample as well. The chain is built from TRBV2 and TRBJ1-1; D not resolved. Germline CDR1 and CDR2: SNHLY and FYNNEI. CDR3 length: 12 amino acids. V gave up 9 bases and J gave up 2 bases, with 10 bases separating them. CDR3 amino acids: CASGILNTEAFF. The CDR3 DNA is TGTGCCAGTGGTATCCTAAACACTGAAGCTTTCTTT. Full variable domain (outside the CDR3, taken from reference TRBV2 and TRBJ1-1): EPEVTQTPSHQVTQMGQEVILRCVPISNHLYFYWYRQILGQKVEFLVSFYNNEISEKSEIFDDQFSVERPDGSNFTLKIRSTKLEDSAMYFCASGILNTEAFFGQGTRLTVV.

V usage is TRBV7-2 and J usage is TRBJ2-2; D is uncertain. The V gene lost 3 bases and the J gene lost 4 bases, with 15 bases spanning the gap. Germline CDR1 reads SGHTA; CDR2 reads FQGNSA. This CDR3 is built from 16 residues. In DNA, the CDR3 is TGTGCCAGCAGCTTCTTGGGTCCCCTATCCACCGGGGAGCTGTTTTTT. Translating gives CASSFLGPLSTGELFF.

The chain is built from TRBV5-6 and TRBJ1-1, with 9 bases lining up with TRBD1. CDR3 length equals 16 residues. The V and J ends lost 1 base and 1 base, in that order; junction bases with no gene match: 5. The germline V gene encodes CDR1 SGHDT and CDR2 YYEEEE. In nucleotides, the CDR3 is TGTGCCAGCAGCTTGATCGGGACAGGGAGGAACACTGAAGCTTTCTTT. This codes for CASSLIGTGRNTEAFF. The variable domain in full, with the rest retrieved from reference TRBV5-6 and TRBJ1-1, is DAGVTQSPTHLIKTRGQQVTLRCSPKSGHDTVSWYQQALGQGPQFIFQYYEEEERQRGNFPDRFSGHQFPNYSSELNVNALLLGDSALYLCASSLIGTGRNTEAFFGQGTRLTVV.

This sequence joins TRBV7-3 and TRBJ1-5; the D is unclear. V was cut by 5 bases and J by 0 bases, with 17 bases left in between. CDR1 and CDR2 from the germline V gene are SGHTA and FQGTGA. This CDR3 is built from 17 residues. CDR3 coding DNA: TGTGCCAGCAGCACCTGGCAGTCTCGTAATAGCAATCAGCCCCAGCATTTT. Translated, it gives CASSTWQSRNSNQPQHF.

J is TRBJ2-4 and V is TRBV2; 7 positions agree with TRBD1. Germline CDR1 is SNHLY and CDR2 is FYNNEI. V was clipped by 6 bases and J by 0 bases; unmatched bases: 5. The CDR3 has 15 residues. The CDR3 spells CASRGTVLAKNIQYF. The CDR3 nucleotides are TGTGCCAGCAGGGGGACAGTGCTAGCCAAAAACATTCAGTACTTC.

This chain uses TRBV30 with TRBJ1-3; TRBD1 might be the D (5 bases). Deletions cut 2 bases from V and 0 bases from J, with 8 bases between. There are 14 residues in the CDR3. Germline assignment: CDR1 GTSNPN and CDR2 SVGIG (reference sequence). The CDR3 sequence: CAWSRGYSGNTIYF. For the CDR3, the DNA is TGTGCCTGGAGTAGGGGTTACTCTGGAAACACCATATATTTT.

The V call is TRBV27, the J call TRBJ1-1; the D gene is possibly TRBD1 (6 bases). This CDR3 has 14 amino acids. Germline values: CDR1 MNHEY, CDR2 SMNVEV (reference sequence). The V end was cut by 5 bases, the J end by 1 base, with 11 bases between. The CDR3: CASSVPGQNTEAFF. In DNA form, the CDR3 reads TGTGCCAGCAGTGTACCGGGACAGAACACTGAAGCTTTCTTT.

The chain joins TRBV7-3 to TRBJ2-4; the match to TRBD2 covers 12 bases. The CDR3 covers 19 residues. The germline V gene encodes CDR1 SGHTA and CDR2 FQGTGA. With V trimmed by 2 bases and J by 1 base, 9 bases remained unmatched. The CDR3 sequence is CASSLGPGLAGGAKNIQYF. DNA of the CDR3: TGTGCCAGCAGCTTAGGTCCGGGACTAGCGGGTGGCGCCAAAAACATTCAGTACTTC.

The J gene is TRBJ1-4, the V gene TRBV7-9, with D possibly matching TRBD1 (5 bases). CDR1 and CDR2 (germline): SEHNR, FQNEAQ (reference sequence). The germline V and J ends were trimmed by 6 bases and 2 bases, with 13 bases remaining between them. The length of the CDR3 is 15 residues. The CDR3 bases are TGTGCCAGCAGATCCCAGGGTTTCACTAATGAAAAACTGTTTTTT. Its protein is CASRSQGFTNEKLFF.